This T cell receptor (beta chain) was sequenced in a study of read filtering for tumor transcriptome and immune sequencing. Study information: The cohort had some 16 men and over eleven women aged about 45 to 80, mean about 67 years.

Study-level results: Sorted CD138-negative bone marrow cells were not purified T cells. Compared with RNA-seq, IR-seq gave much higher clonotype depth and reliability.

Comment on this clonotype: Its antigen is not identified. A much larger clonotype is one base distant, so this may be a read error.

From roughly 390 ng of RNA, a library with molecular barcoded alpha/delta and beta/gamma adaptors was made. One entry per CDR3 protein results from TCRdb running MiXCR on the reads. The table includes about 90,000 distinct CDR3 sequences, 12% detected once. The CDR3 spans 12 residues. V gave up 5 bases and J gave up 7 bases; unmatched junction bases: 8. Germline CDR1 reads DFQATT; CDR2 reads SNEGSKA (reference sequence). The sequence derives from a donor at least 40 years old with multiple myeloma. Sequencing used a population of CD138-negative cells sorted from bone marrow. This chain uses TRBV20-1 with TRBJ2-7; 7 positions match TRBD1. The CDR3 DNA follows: TGCAGTGCTTATACCGGGACAGAAGAGCAGTACTTC. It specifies CSAYTGTEEQYF.